Following are 4 T cell receptor beta chains from one sample sequenced in a study of Ad26.COV2.S vaccination and SARS-CoV-2 variants. Sequencing used immunoSEQ multiplex PCR; TCRdb keeps in-frame clones, though not all of them. The sample lists a few hundred thousand clones, 80% to 95% occurring once. Treatment indicated: around 19 received Ad26.COV2.S at low or high dose, single or two shots; several received placebo; per-sample allocation not given. The samples were gathered on day 63 after the first injection of vaccine or placebo. Here the sequenced sample was peripheral blood, taken in a trial of Ad26.COV2.S vaccine versus placebo. All receptors come from a person aged 18-60 years who received the Ad26.COV2.S COVID-19 vaccine or a placebo.

The V gene is TRBV20-1, the J gene TRBJ2-1; possibly TRBD2 for D (7 bases). The V and J ends lost 3 bases and 5 bases respectively, with 11 bases between them. Germline CDR1 DFQATT, CDR2 SNEGSKA (reference sequence). This CDR3 is 13 amino acids long. CDR3 nucleotides: TGCAGTGCTAGTGGGGGGGCGAACAATGAGCAGTTCTTC. Its protein is CSASGGANNEQFF.

The chain employs TRBV24-1 and TRBJ2-1; 7 positions match TRBD2. The CDR3 spans 16 residues. Germline V gene data show CDR1 as KGHDR and CDR2 as SFDVKD. The V segment lost 4 bases and the J segment 6 bases; nucleotides outside the gene matches: 11. The CDR3 DNA is TGTGCCACCAGTGACCTCAGTAGCGGGCGTTTCAATGAGCAGTTCTTC. This gives the protein CATSDLSSGRFNEQFF.

The chain recombines TRBV5-1 with TRBJ2-7; 9 nucleotides match TRBD1. Germline values: CDR1 SGHRS, CDR2 YFSETQ. The CDR3 is 15 amino acids. After removal of 0 bases from V and 2 bases from J, the junction contained 3 bases not matched to a gene. CDR3 loop: CASSLAGTGTYEQYF. The CDR3 DNA is TGCGCCAGCAGCTTGGCCGGGACAGGGACCTACGAGCAGTACTTC.

The chain carries TRBV3-1 (or the pseudogene TRBV3-2) and TRBJ1-1, with D maybe TRBD1 (5 bases). The length of the CDR3 is 14 residues. Germline V gives CDR1 LGHDT, CDR2 YNNKEL (reference sequence). Trimming shortened V by 3 bases and J by 1 base, and 9 bases separated the two germline ends. DNA of the CDR3: TGTGCCAGCAGCCAGGCCGGGGGGAACACTGAAGCTTTCTTT. This translates into CASSQAGGNTEAFF.